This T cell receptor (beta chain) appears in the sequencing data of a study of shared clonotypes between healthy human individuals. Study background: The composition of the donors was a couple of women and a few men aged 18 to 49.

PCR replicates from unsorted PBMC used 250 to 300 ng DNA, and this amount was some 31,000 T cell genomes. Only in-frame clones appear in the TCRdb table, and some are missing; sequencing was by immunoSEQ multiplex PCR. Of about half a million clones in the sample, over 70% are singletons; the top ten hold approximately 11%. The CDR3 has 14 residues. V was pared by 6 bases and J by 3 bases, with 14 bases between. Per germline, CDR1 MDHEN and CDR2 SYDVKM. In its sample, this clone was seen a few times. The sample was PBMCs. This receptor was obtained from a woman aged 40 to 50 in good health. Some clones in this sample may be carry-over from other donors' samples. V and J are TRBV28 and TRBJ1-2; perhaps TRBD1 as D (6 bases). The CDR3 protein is CASRIGGWDYGYTF. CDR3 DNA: TGTGCCAGCAGAATAGGGGGGTGGGACTATGGCTACACCTTC.